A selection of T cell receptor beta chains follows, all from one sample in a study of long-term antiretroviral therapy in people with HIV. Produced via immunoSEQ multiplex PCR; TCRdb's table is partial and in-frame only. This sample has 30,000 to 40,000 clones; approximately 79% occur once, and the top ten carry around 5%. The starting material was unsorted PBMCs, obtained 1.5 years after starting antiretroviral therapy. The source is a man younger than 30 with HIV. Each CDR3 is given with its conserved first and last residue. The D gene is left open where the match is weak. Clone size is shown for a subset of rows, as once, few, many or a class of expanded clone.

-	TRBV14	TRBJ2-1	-	TGTGCCAGCAGCCATAACCCCCACAATGAGCAGTTCTTC	CASSHNPHNEQFF
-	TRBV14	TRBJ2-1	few	TGTGCCAGCAGCCACGGTAGCGGAATACCCAATGAAGAGCAGTTCTTC	CASSHGSGIPNEEQFF
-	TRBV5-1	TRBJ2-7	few	TGCGCCAGCAGCCCAGGTCGGTCAGGACTTCCCTACGAGCAGTACTTC	CASSPGRSGLPYEQYF
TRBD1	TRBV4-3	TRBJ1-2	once	TGCGCCAGCAGCCACTCCGACAGGGAAGGTGGCTACACCTTC	CASSHSDREGGYTF
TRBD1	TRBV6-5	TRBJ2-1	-	TGTGCCAGCAGTTATCAGGGGGAACGACACAATGAGCAGTTCTTC	CASSYQGERHNEQFF
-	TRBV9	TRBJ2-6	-	TGTGCCAGCAGCGTAGGCCCGGCACCTGGGGGGGCCAACGTCCTGACTTTC	CASSVGPAPGGANVLTF
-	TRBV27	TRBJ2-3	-	TGTGCCAGCAGGACCGACTACAGGAACACAGATACGCAGTATTTT	CASRTDYRNTDTQYF
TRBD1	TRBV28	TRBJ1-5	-	TGTGCCAGCAGTCTTGGGACAGGGTGGCAGCCCCAGCATTTT	CASSLGTGWQPQHF
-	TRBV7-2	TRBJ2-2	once	TGTGCCAGCAGCCAGGGACAGAACACCGGGGAGCTGTTTTTT	CASSQGQNTGELFF
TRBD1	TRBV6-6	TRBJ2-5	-	TGTGCCAGCAGTTCTCCGGACAGGGAAGAGACCCAGTACTTC	CASSSPDREETQYF
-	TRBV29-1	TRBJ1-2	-	TGCAGCGTTGAAGCCGGGAATAACTATGGCTACACCTTC	CSVEAGNNYGYTF
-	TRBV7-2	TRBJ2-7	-	TGTGCCAGCAGCTTGGACTACTCCTACGAGCAGTACTTC	CASSLDYSYEQYF
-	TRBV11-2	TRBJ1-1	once	TGTGCCAGCAGCTTAACGACAGTGGGGGGTGAAGCTTTCTTT	CASSLTTVGGEAFF
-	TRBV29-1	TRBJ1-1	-	TGCAGCGCCTGTTCGAACACTGAAGCTTTCTTT	CSACSNTEAFF
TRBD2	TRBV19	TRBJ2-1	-	TGTGCCAGTAGTACTATGATTAATAGAACTAGCGGGACCTACAATGAGCAGTTCTTC	CASSTMINRTSGTYNEQFF
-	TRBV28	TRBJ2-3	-	TGTGCCAGCTTCGACACAACTAGCACAGATACGCAGTATTTT	CASFDTTSTDTQYF
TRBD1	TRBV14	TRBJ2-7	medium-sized	TGTGCCAGCAGCCAAGTCACAGGGGCCGGGCAGTACTTC	CASSQVTGAGQYF
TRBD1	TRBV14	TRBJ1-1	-	TGTGCCAGCAGCCGTGGGGACAGGGGCCTGAACACTGAAGCTTTCTTT	CASSRGDRGLNTEAFF
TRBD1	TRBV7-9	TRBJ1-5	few	TGTGCCAGCAGCTTAGGACAGGGACATCAGCCCCAGCATTTT	CASSLGQGHQPQHF
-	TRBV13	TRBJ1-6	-	TGTGCCAGCAGCTGGCGGGGGAGCTCCTATAATTCACCCCTCCACTTT	CASSWRGSSYNSPLHF
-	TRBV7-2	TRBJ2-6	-	TGTGCCAGCGGGCCTGGGGCCAACGTCCTGACTTTC	CASGPGANVLTF
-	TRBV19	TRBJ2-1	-	TGTGCCAGTAGTATAAATCCGGGCACCAGCCCCCAATTAAACAATGAGCAGTTCTTC	CASSINPGTSPQLNNEQFF
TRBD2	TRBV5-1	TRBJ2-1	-	TGCGCCAGCAGCTGGGACTATTCCTACAATGAGCAGTTCTTC	CASSWDYSYNEQFF
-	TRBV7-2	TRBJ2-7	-	TGTGCCAGCAGCCCCCACGGGGGAAGCTTGGGGGAGCAGTACTTC	CASSPHGGSLGEQYF
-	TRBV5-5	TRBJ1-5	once	TGTGCCAGCAGCCCTTCGGGTGGCAGCGGGGCCAATCAGCCCCAGCATTTT	CASSPSGGSGANQPQHF
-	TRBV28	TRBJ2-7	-	TGTGCCAGCAGTTTGGGGACTGTCTTTTCCGAGCAGTACTTC	CASSLGTVFSEQYF
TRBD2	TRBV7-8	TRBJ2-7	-	TGTGCCAGCAGCTTATTAGTTTCCCGGACTAGCGGGAGCTACGAGCAGTACTTC	CASSLLVSRTSGSYEQYF
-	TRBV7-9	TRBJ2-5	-	TGTGCCAGCAGCCACAGGGAAGAGACCCAGTACTTC	CASSHREETQYF
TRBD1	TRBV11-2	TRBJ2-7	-	TGTGCCAGCAGCTTAGGTGGACAGGGCTTTGGGGAGCAGTACTTC	CASSLGGQGFGEQYF
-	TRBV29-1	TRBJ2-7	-	TGCAGCGTTCTAGGGGCCAGCGAGCAGTACTTC	CSVLGASEQYF
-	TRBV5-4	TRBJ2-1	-	TGTGCCAGCAGCCCAGAAGCGGCCTACAATGAGCAGTTCTTC	CASSPEAAYNEQFF
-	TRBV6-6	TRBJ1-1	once	TGTGCCAGCAGTTACTCCAACACTGAAGCTTTCTTT	CASSYSNTEAFF
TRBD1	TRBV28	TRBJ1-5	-	TGTGCCAGCAGTTTAACCGGGACAGGAGGTCAGCCCCAGCATTTT	CASSLTGTGGQPQHF
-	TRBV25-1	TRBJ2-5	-	TGTGCCAGCTCCCAGGAACATGGTAGGGAGACCCAGTACTTC	CASSQEHGRETQYF
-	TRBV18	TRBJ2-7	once	TGTGCCAGCTCACAGACCCGGGACTTCTCCTACGAGCAGTACTTC	CASSQTRDFSYEQYF
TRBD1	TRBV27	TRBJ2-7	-	TGTGCCAGCAGTCATTACAAGGCAGGGGGCCATCTATCCTCCTACGAGCAGTACTTC	CASSHYKAGGHLSSYEQYF
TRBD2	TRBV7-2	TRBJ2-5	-	TGTGCCAGCAGCTCTCCGACTAGCCACAAGACCCAGTACTTC	CASSSPTSHKTQYF
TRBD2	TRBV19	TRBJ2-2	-	TGTGCCAGCCTCGACCCGAGACTAGCGGGAGGGAACACCGGGGAGCTGTTTTTT	CASLDPRLAGGNTGELFF
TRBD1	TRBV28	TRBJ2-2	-	TGTGCCAGCAGAAAGACAGGGATCCGCACCGGGGAGCTGTTTTTT	CASRKTGIRTGELFF
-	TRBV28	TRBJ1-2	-	TGTGCCAGCAGTTTATCAGGGTCTGTGGGTGGCTACACCTTC	CASSLSGSVGGYTF
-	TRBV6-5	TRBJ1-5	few	-	CASSTSGQGRQPQHF
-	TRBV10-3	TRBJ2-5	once	TGTGCCATCCAGGCGGGTAGCCAAGAGACCCAGTACTTC	CAIQAGSQETQYF
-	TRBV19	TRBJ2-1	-	TGTGCCAGTAGGGGTTTGAACAATGAGCAGTTCTTC	CASRGLNNEQFF
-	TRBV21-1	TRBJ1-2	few	TGTGCCAGCAGCAAAGCCCGGGACAACCGCTATGGCTACACCTTC	CASSKARDNRYGYTF
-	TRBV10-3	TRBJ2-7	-	TGTGCCATCAGTGAGGGGGACGAGCAGTACTTC	CAISEGDEQYF
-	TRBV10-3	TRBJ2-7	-	TGTGCCATCAGTGAGCCAAGTTACGAGCAGTACTTC	CAISEPSYEQYF
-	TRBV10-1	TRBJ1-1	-	TGCGCCAGCAGTGAGTCCCCCAACACTGAAGCTTTCTTT	CASSESPNTEAFF
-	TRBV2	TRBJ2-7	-	TGTGCCAGCAGCGGAACCGGTATTGAGCAGTACTTC	CASSGTGIEQYF
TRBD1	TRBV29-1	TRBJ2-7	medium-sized	TGCAGCGTTGAGGTTGGGGACAGGGGATACGAGCAGTACTTC	CSVEVGDRGYEQYF